This is a list of T cell receptor beta chains from one sample in a study of CD8+ T cells in alopecia areata. TCRdb keeps only in-frame clones here, not all; method: immunoSEQ multiplex PCR. The data hold 200,000 to 250,000 clones, with 66% observed a single time. The sample here was CD4+ T cells sorted from blood, taken at approximately week 44, from a patient treated with tofacitinib. These TCRs come from a human donor with alopecia areata. Each CDR3 is given with its conserved first and last residue. Fields, in order: V gene, J gene, clone size, D gene, CDR3 DNA, CDR3 protein. A D gene is named only where the DNA matches it firmly. Size values are once, few and many counts, or a class for expanded clones, and some rows have none.

TRBV19	TRBJ1-1	-	TRBD1	TGTGCCAGCAGGCGGACAGGGGCTGTCGAAGCTTTCTTT	CASRRTGAVEAFF
TRBV18	TRBJ2-7	once	-	TGTGCCAGCTCACCTCGGGGCCTCTACGAGCAGTACTTC	CASSPRGLYEQYF
TRBV4-1	TRBJ1-1	-	TRBD1	TGCGCCAGCAGCGCCGGGGCCGACAGGGCTGACGTGAACACTGAAGCTTTCTTT	CASSAGADRADVNTEAFF
TRBV29-1	TRBJ2-3	-	-	TGCAGCGATTCGAGGGAGAACACAGATACGCAGTATTTT	CSDSRENTDTQYF
TRBV29-1	TRBJ1-2	-	-	TGCAGCGTTGAAGAGGTCAGGAGGGGAAACTATGGCTACACCTTC	CSVEEVRRGNYGYTF
TRBV29-1	TRBJ2-2	-	-	TGCAGCGTTGTATCGAGCGCCGGGGAGCTGTTTTTT	CSVVSSAGELFF
TRBV7-2	TRBJ2-3	-	TRBD2	TGTGCCACGCAGCGGGGGGGCCCAGATACGCAGTATTTT	CATQRGGPDTQYF
TRBV30	TRBJ2-4	few	TRBD1	TGTGCCTGGAGTGTATCGAGGTCAGGGGGCCTAGAGAGCTTC	CAWSVSRSGGLESF
TRBV5-4	TRBJ1-5	-	-	TGTGCCAGCAGCTTAGGCAGCAATCAGCCCCAGCATTTT	CASSLGSNQPQHF
TRBV29-1	TRBJ2-1	-	-	TGCAGCGTTGAAAAGTACAATGAGCAGTTCTTC	CSVEKYNEQFF
TRBV30	TRBJ1-6	-	-	TGTGCCTGGAGTGCTCCCCAGGTTTATAATTCACCCCTCCACTTT	CAWSAPQVYNSPLHF
TRBV5-6	TRBJ2-5	-	-	TGTGCCAGCACCAGGGAGCGAACGGAGACCCAGTACTTC	CASTRERTETQYF
TRBV15	TRBJ1-2	-	-	TGTGCCACCAGCAGAGTCGGGGACACTACTAACTATGGCTACACCTTC	CATSRVGDTTNYGYTF
TRBV2	TRBJ2-1	-	TRBD2	TGTGCCAGCCGGAGACGGGGGGAAAGCTACAATGAGCAGTTCTTC	CASRRRGESYNEQFF